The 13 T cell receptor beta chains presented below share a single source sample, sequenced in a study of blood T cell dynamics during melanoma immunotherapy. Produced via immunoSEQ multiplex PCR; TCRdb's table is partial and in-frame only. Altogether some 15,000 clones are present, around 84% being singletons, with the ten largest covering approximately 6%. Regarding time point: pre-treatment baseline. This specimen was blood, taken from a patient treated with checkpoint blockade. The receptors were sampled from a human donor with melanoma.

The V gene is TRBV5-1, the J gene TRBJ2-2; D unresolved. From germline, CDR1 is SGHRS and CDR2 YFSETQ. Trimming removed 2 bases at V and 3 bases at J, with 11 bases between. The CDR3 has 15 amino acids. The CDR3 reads CASSFRTWDTGELFF. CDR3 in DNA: TGCGCCAGCAGCTTCCGGACCTGGGACACCGGGGAGCTGTTTTTT.

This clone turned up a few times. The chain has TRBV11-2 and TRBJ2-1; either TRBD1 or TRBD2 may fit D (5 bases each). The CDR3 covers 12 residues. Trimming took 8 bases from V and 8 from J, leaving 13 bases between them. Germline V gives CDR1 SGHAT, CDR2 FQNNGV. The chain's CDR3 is CASVIWDDEQFF. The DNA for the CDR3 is TGTGCCAGCGTGATCTGGGACGATGAGCAGTTCTTC.

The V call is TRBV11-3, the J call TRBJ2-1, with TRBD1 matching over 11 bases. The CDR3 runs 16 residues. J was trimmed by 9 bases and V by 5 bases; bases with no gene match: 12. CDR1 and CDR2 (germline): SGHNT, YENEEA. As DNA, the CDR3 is TGTGCCAGCAGCACAGGGACAGGGGGTCTCGTAGGTGAGCAGTTCTTC. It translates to CASSTGTGGLVGEQFF.

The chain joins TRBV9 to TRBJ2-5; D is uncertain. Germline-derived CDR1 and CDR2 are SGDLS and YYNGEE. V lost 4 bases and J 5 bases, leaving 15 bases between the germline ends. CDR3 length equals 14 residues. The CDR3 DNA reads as TGTGCCAGCAGCCCCTGGATCCTCGGGGAGACCCAGTACTTC. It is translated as CASSPWILGETQYF.

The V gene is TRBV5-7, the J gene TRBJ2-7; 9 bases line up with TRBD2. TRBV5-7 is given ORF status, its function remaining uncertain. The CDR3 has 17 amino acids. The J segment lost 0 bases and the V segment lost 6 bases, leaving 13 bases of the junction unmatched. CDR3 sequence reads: CASIRRVAGARSYEQYF. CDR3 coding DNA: TGTGCCAGCATCAGGCGGGTAGCGGGGGCCCGCTCCTACGAGCAGTACTTC.

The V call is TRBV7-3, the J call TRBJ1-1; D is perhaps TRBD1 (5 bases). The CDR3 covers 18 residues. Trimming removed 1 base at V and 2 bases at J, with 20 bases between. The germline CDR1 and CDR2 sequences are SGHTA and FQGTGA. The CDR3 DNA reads TGTGCCAGCAGCTTAAGGGGGTCCCGGGGGAGTAATAACACTGAAGCTTTCTTT. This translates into CASSLRGSRGSNNTEAFF.

This CDR3 reads CASSLNPGQGFHEQYV. In nucleotides, the CDR3 is TGTGCCAGCAGTCTTAATCCGGGACAGGGGTTCCACGAGCAGTACGTC. The chain recombines TRBV5-8 with TRBJ2-7, with TRBD1 identical over 10 bases. V gave up 5 bases and J gave up 5 bases; unmatched junction bases: 13. CDR1 is SGHTS and CDR2 is YDEGEE in the germline V gene. The CDR3 covers 16 residues.

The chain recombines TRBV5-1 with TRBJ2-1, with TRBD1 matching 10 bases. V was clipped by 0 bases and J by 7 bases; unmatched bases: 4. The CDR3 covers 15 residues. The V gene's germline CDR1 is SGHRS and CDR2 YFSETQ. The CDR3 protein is CASSLGPGQGNEQFF. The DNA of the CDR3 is TGCGCCAGCAGCTTGGGCCCGGGACAGGGGAATGAGCAGTTCTTC.

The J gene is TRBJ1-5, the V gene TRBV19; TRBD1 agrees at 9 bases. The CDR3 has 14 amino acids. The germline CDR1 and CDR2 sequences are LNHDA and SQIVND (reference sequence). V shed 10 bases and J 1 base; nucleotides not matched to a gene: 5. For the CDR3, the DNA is TGTGCCACAGGACAGGGGATAAGCAATCAGCCCCAGCATTTT. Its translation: CATGQGISNQPQHF.

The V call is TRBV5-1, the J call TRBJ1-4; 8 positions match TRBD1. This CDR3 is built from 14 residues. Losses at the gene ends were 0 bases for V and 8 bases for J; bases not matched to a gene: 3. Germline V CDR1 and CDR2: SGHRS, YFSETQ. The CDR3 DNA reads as TGCGCCAGCAGCTTGGGCAGGGGGCAGGAAAAACTGTTTTTT. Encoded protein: CASSLGRGQEKLFF. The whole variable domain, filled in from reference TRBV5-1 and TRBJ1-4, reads KAGVTQTPRYLIKTRGQQVTLSCSPISGHRSVSWYQQTPGQGLQFLFEYFSETQRNKGNFPGRFSGRQFSNSRSEMNVSTLELGDSALYLCASSLGRGQEKLFFGSGTQLSVL.

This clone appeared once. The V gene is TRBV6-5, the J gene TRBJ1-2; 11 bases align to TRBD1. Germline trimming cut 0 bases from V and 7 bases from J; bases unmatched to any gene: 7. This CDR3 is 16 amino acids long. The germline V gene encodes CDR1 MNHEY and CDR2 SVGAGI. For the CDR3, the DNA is TGTGCCAGCAGTTACTCGGGGAGGACAGGGGGCTTTGGCTACACCTTC. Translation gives CASSYSGRTGGFGYTF.

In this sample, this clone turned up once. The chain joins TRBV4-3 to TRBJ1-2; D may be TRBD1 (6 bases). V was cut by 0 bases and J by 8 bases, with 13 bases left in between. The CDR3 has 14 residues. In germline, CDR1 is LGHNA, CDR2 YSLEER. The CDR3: CASSQDTTGRGYTF. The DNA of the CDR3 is TGCGCCAGCAGCCAAGATACGACAGGCCGGGGCTACACCTTC.

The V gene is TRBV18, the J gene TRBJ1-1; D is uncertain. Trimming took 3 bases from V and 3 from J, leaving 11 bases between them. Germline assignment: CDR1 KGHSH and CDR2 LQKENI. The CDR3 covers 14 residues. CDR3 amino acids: CASSPQWRDTEAFF. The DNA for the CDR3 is TGTGCCAGCTCACCCCAGTGGCGAGACACTGAAGCTTTCTTT.